Listed here are 10 T cell receptor beta chains from one sample, sequenced in a study of T cells after yellow fever vaccination (dated by TCRdb to the late 2010s). The treatment or condition label here, explained by the study, means: live attenuated yellow fever vaccine strain. Library method: 5' RACE. Sequencing relied on an Illumina HiSeq 2500. The raw public reads went through TCRdb reprocessing: fastp at Q25, MiXCR clone calling, in-frame beta chains kept. CDR3 protein duplicates are merged, each entry listing the most common genes and DNA. This sample gives 400,000 or so distinct CDR3 sequences in total; approximately 10% of them show up just once. Less than 20% of the sample is in the top ten clones. The sequences come from PBMCs, collected on the day of the first yellow fever vaccination. These receptors originate from a man between 18 and 35 years old who received the YFV17D yellow fever vaccine.

This clonotype was found a few times. The chain combines TRBV19 with TRBJ2-7; 8 nucleotides line up with TRBD1. The CDR3 loop spans 14 amino acids. The V and J ends lost 8 bases and 1 base, in that order; junction bases with no gene match: 7. The germline V gene encodes CDR1 LNHDA and CDR2 SQIVND (reference sequence). The DNA for the CDR3 is TGTGCCAGTCAGTTGGGGACAGGATCCTACGAGCAGTACTTC. Protein: CASQLGTGSYEQYF. Filled out from reference TRBV19 and TRBJ2-7, the complete variable domain reads DGGITQSPKYLFRKEGQNVTLSCEQNLNHDAMYWYRQDPGQGLRLIYYSQIVNDFQKGDIAEGYSVSREKKESFPLTVTSAQKNPTAFYLCASQLGTGSYEQYFGPGTRLTVT.

This chain joins TRBV7-3 and TRBJ2-6, with 7 bases lining up with TRBD2. The CDR3 covers 16 residues. The junction had 7 bases not matched to a gene; V was cut back by 5 bases and J by 3 bases. Germline CDR1 is SGHTA and CDR2 is FQGTGA. In nucleotides, the CDR3 is TGTGCCAGCAGCGAAGACGGGAGGTTTGGGGCCAACGTCCTGACTTTC. As protein: CASSEDGRFGANVLTF. The whole variable domain, remainder taken from reference TRBV7-3 and TRBJ2-6, is GAGVSQTPSNKVTEKGKYVELRCDPISGHTALYWYRQSLGQGPEFLIYFQGTGAADDSGLPNDRFFAVRPEGSVSTLKIQRTERGDSAVYLCASSEDGRFGANVLTFGAGSRLTVL.

This clonotype was counted only a few times. The gene calls are TRBV27 and TRBJ1-4; D not certain. V lost 5 bases and J lost 10, with 23 bases in between. This CDR3 has 16 residues. CDR1 MNHEY and CDR2 SMNVEV come from the germline V gene (reference sequence). The CDR3 bases are TGTGCCAGCAGTCCACCTGCCGGGAGCGGGGTCGGAAAACTGTTTTTT. Its protein product is CASSPPAGSGVGKLFF.

V is TRBV19 and J is TRBJ2-1; 13 nucleotides line up with TRBD2. V shed 5 bases, J shed 0 bases, and the junction held 7 bases outside the gene matches. The V gene's germline CDR1 is LNHDA and CDR2 SQIVND (reference sequence). This CDR3 is built from 18 residues. The CDR3 coding sequence is TGTGCCAGTAGTTTCGGACTAGCGGGGGAGAGCTCCTACAATGAGCAGTTCTTC. Its translation: CASSFGLAGESSYNEQFF.

The chain couples TRBV24-1 to TRBJ2-5; the D gene is possibly TRBD2 (6 bases). Germline CDR1 reads KGHDR; CDR2 reads SFDVKD. Between the trimmed V and J ends, which lost 4 bases and 5 bases, there was a span of 10 bases. The CDR3 spans 13 residues. CDR3 DNA sequence: TGTGCCACCAGTGAATCGGGGGTTGAGACCCAGTACTTC. Residues: CATSESGVETQYF.

The rearrangement links TRBV9 to TRBJ2-3; TRBD1 is a possible D gene (6 bases). Germline values: CDR1 SGDLS, CDR2 YYNGEE. The CDR3 sequence is 17 residues long. The ends were cut back, 0 bases at V and 4 bases at J, with 18 bases in the middle. CDR3 nucleotides: TGTGCCAGCAGCGTAGAGGGAAAGGGCCAGGGGCCAGATACGCAGTATTTT. Protein: CASSVEGKGQGPDTQYF.

This clonotype was seen at least ten times. V and J are TRBV24-1 and TRBJ2-1; weak D call: TRBD1 (5 bases). Germline V gene sequence: CDR1 KGHDR, CDR2 SFDVKD. V lost 4 bases, J lost 5 bases, and 17 bases lay in between. The CDR3 has 16 residues. CDR3 nucleotides: TGTGCCACCAGTGACGCGGCGGCAGGGAACAACAATGAGCAGTTCTTC. This encodes CATSDAAAGNNNEQFF.

The chain has TRBV14 and TRBJ2-2, with unresolved D. The CDR3 is 15 amino acids. In germline, CDR1 is SGHDN, CDR2 FVKESK. V shed 5 bases and J shed 4 bases, with 14 bases lying between them. Here the CDR3 DNA reads TGTGCCAGCAGCTGGGCAGTGGACGTCACCGGGGAGCTGTTTTTT. This translates into CASSWAVDVTGELFF.

This chain links TRBV6-5 with TRBJ1-2; possibly TRBD1 for D (6 bases). Germline V gene sequence: CDR1 MNHEY, CDR2 SVGAGI. V was trimmed by 2 bases and J by 5 bases, leaving 12 bases between them. There are 14 residues in the CDR3. The DNA of the CDR3 is TGTGCCAGCAGTTACGGGGGCAGACGTTATGGCTACACCTTC. It translates to CASSYGGRRYGYTF.

This clonotype was seen a few times. V is TRBV3-1 and J is TRBJ1-2; D remains ambiguous. Trimming left V 1 base short and J 3 bases short, with 6 bases between. This CDR3 region has 13 residues. CDR1 is LGHDT and CDR2 is YNNKEL in the germline V gene (reference sequence). The CDR3 loop reads CASSQGRYYGYTF. As DNA, the CDR3 is TGTGCCAGCAGCCAAGGAAGATACTATGGCTACACCTTC.